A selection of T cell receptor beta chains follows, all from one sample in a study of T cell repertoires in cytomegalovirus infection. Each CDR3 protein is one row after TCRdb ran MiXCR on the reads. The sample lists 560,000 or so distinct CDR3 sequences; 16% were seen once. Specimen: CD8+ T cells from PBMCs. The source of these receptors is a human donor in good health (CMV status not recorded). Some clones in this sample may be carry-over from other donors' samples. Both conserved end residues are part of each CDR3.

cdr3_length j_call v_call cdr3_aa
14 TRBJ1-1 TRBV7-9 CASSLIVGDTEAFF
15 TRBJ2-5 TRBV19 CASSPAMGIQETQYF
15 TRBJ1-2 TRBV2 CASFGDRGASYGYTF
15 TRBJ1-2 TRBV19 CASSTGQGAGYGYTF
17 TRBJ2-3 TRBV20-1 CSARDREAGRRTDTQYF
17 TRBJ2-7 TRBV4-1 CASSPGGPRDRAYEQYF
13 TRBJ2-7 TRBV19 CASSRDAGGEQYF
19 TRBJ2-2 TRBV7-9 CASSLAPGSSGSQTGELFF
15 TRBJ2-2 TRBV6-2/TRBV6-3 CASSYRGGDTGELFF
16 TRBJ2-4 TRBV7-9 CASSPRDTLAKNIQYF
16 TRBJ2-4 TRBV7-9 CASSNKPGDLKNIQYF
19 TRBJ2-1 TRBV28 CASSLQLAGGEGSYNEQFF
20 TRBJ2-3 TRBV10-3 CAISDPGGTSGSPPPDTQYF
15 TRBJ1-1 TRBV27 CASSLTRDLRREAFF
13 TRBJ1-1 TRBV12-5 CASGSDSNTEAFF
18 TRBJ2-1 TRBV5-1 CASSSGTGAPRSYNEQFF
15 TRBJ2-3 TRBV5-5 CASSLAAGGGDTQYF
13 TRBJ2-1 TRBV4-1 CASSPRLVNEQFF
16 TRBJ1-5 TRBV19 CASQSRSGMGNQPQHF
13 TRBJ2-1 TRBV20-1 CSARDPTGPEQFF
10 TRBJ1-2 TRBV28 CASRGTAYTF
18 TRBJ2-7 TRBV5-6 CASNPSSLPGTGSYEQYF
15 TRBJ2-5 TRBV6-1 CASSETSGTKETQYF
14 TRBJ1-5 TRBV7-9 CASSLGQDNQPQHF
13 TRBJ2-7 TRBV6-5 CASTTGVPYEQYF
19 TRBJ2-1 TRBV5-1 CASSPSRAGGGGPNDEQFF
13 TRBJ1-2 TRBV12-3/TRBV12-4 CASSFGDSYGYTF
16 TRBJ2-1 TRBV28 CASRGTALSSYNEQFF
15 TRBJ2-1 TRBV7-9 CASSPRLDIHNEQFF
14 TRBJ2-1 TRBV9 CASSVTTSDNEQFF
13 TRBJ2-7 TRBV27 CASSGRTSLEQYF
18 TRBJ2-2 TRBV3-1 CASSHETSRVSNTGELFF
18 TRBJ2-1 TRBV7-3 CASSLTLPTWTENNEQFF
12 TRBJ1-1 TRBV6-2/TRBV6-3 CATRVVDTEAFF
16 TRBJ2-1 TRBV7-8 CASSHLAGEVDNEQFF